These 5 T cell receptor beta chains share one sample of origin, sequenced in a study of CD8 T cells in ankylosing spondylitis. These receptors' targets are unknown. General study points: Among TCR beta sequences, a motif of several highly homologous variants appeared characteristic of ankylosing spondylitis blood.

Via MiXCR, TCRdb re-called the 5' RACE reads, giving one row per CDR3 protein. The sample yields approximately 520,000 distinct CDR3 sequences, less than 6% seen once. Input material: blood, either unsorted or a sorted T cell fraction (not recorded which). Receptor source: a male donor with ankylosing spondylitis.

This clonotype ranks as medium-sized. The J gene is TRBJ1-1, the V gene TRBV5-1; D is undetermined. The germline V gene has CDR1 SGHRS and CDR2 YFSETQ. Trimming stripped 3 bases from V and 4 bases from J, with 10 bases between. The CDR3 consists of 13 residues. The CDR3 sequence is CASSSYGGTEAFF. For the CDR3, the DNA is TGCGCCAGCAGCTCCTACGGAGGCACTGAAGCTTTCTTT.

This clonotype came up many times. The CDR3: CATSDPTDSGANVLTF. CDR3 DNA: TGTGCCACCAGTGACCCGACAGACTCTGGGGCCAACGTCCTGACTTTC. The V gene is TRBV24-1, the J gene TRBJ2-6; D possibly corresponds to TRBD1 (5 bases). CDR1 is KGHDR, CDR2 SFDVKD, per germline. The CDR3 contains 16 residues. V lost 4 bases, J lost 0 bases, and 9 bases lay in between.

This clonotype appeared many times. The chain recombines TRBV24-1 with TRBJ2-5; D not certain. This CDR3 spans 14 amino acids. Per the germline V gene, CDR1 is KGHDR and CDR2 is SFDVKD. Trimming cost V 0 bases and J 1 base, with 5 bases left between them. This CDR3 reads CATSDLRIQETQYF. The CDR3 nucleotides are TGTGCCACCAGTGATTTGCGGATCCAAGAGACCCAGTACTTC.

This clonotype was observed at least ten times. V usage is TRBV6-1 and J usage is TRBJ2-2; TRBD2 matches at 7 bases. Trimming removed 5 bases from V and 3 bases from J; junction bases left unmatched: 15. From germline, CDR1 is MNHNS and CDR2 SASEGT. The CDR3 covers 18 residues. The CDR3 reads CASSRATGTAGDTGELFF. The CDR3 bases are TGTGCCAGCAGTCGAGCCACTGGGACGGCGGGAGACACCGGGGAGCTGTTTTTT.

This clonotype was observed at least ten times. DNA of the CDR3: TGTGCCAGCAGCCCCCTAGCCTCTAACACAGATACGCAGTATTTT. This translates into CASSPLASNTDTQYF. This chain uses TRBV6-1 with TRBJ2-3, with D possibly being TRBD2 (5 bases). Between the trimmed V and J ends, which lost 6 bases and 2 bases, there was a span of 15 bases. Germline CDR1 reads MNHNS; CDR2 reads SASEGT. The CDR3 consists of 15 residues.